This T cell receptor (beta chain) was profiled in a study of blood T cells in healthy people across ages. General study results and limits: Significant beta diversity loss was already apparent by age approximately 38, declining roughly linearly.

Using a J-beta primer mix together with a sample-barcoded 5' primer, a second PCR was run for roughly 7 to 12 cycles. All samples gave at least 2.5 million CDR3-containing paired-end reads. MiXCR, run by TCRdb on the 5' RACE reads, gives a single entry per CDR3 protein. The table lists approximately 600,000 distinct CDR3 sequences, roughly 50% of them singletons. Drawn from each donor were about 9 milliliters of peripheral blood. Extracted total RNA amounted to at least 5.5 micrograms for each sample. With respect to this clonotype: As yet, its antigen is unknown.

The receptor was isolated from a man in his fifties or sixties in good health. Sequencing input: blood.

The CDR3 DNA sequence: TGCAGTGCATCGGACAGGGCTAACACAGATACGCAGTATTTT. This codes for CSASDRANTDTQYF. The chain is built from TRBV20-1 and TRBJ2-3; 8 bases agree with TRBD1. The CDR3 runs to 14 residues. V shed 6 bases and J 2 bases; nucleotides not matched to a gene: 7. Per germline, CDR1 DFQATT and CDR2 SNEGSKA (reference sequence).